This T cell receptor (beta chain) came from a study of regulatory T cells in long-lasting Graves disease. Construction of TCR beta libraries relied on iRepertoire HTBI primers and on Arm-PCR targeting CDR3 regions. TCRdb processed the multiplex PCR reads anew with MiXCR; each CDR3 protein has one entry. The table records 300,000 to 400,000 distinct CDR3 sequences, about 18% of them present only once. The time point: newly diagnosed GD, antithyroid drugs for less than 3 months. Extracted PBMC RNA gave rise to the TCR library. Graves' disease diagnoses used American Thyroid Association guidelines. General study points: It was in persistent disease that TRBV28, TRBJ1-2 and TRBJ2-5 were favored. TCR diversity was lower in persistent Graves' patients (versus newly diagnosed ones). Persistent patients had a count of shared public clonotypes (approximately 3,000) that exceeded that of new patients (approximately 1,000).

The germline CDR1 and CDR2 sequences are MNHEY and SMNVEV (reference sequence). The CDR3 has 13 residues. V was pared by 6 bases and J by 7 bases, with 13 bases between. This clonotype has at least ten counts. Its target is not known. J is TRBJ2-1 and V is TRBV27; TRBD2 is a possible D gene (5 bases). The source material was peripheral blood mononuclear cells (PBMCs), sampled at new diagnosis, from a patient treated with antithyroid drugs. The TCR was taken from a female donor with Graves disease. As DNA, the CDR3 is TGTGCCAGCAGCCCACTAGGTGTTAATGAGCAGTTCTTC. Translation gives CASSPLGVNEQFF.